The clone carrying this T cell receptor beta chain appeared a few times. Its antigen is not identified. The culture ran for approximately 9 days before CD4+ T cells were isolated. The individual was infected with SARS-CoV-2 between March and December 2020, as confirmed by PCR. Either the BNT162b2 or mRNA-1273 vaccine was given to participants in two doses. The V end lost 4 bases, the J end lost 2 bases, and 9 bases lay between the germline ends. Germline loops: CDR1 LNHDA, CDR2 SQIVND (reference sequence). The CDR3 totals 13 residues. This sample is drawn from a study of vaccination effects on CD4 cells after COVID-19. Study summary: Three convalescent patients were sampled after vaccination (early and late). In culture with approximately 10 IU/ml IL-2 and around 10 ug/ml peptides, PBMC were grown at a few million per well. It was a median of 72 days after the second dose that post-vaccine samples were obtained.

Assay: immunoSEQ multiplex PCR; the TCRdb copy retains only in-frame clones and omits some. The sample yields 40,000 to 55,000 clones, 76% seen once. Findings and caveats of the study: Marked clonal contraction of infection- and vaccine-induced clones was seen late after vaccination.

The specimen comprised CD4+ T cells from PBMCs cultured without peptide, sampled after COVID-19 vaccination. V usage is TRBV19 and J usage is TRBJ2-7; D is perhaps TRBD2 (5 bases). This receptor was identified in a human donor who had a prior SARS-CoV-2 infection. For the CDR3, the DNA is TGTGCCAGTAGTACCCCCGGGGCCTACGAGCAGTACTTC. Translating it yields CASSTPGAYEQYF.